The 7 T cell receptor beta chains below come from one sample, sequenced in a study of blood T cell repertoires in COVID-19. This table comes from immunoSEQ multiplex PCR, and its TCRdb copy is limited to in-frame clones, with some not included. In the table there are just over 150,000 clones, around 80% of which are singletons. What was sequenced was peripheral blood. These receptors came from a woman aged 45-60 years with acute or convalescent COVID-19.

The chain recombines TRBV9 with TRBJ1-2, with 10 nucleotides matching TRBD1. The ends lost 4 bases at V and 2 bases at J; junction bases unmatched: 8. CDR1 SGDLS and CDR2 YYNGEE come from the germline V gene. The CDR3 has 16 amino acids. DNA of the CDR3: TGTGCCAGCAGCCACCGGGACAGGGGATTAAACTATGGCTACACCTTC. It specifies CASSHRDRGLNYGYTF.

The chain is built from TRBV5-5 and TRBJ1-4; the D gene is possibly TRBD1 (5 bases). The CDR3 spans 15 residues. The germline CDR1 and CDR2 sequences are SGHKS and YYEKEE (reference sequence). V dropped 0 bases and J dropped 4 bases, with 10 bases sitting between them. CDR3 loop: CASSLGWQGNEKLFF. In nucleotides, the CDR3 is TGTGCCAGCAGCTTGGGATGGCAGGGTAATGAAAAACTGTTTTTT.

This clone was recorded once. This rearrangement joins TRBV3-1 (or the pseudogene TRBV3-2) to TRBJ2-5, with 8 bases identical to TRBD2. The CDR3 contains 19 residues. The ends lost 3 bases at V and 7 bases at J; junction bases unmatched: 22. Per germline, CDR1 LGHDT and CDR2 YNNKEL (reference sequence). CDR3 region: CASSHKLAGYRPQEWTQYF. The DNA of the CDR3 is TGTGCCAGCAGCCATAAGCTAGCGGGCTACCGGCCGCAAGAGTGGACCCAGTACTTC.

This clone was picked up a small number of times. The chain links TRBV5-1 to TRBJ2-7; 9 bases line up with TRBD1. V lost 4 bases and J lost 5; bases outside the gene matches: 7. The CDR3 consists of 14 residues. The V gene's germline CDR1 is SGHRS and CDR2 YFSETQ. The CDR3 protein is CASSLQRTGDEQYF. The CDR3 coding sequence is TGCGCCAGCAGCCTACAACGGACAGGGGACGAGCAGTACTTC. The full variable domain, completed using reference TRBV5-1 and TRBJ2-7, is KAGVTQTPRYLIKTRGQQVTLSCSPISGHRSVSWYQQTPGQGLQFLFEYFSETQRNKGNFPGRFSGRQFSNSRSEMNVSTLELGDSALYLCASSLQRTGDEQYFGPGTRLTVT.

The chain has TRBV3-1 (or the pseudogene TRBV3-2) and TRBJ2-7; 15 positions agree with TRBD2. CDR1 and CDR2 from the germline V gene are LGHDT and YNNKEL (reference sequence). V was clipped by 5 bases and J by 6 bases; unmatched bases: 2. The CDR3 has 14 amino acids. This CDR3 reads CASSMGLAGGEQYF. The CDR3 coding sequence is TGTGCCAGCAGCATGGGACTAGCGGGAGGCGAGCAGTACTTC.

The chain couples TRBV18 to TRBJ2-7; TRBD2 matches 7 bases. The V and J ends lost 6 bases and 3 bases, in that order; junction bases with no gene match: 5. Germline V gene lookup returns CDR1 KGHSH and CDR2 LQKENI. The CDR3 is made up of 13 amino acids. CDR3 amino acids: CASSGGSNYEQYF. In DNA form, the CDR3 reads TGTGCCAGCTCGGGGGGGTCTAACTACGAGCAGTACTTC.

This chain uses TRBV19 with TRBJ1-2, with unresolved D. CDR1 LNHDA and CDR2 SQIVND come from the germline V gene (reference sequence). V shed 7 bases and J shed 0 bases, with 18 bases lying between them. This CDR3 spans 16 amino acids. This CDR3 reads CASKRREGETNYGYTF. The CDR3 nucleotides read TGTGCCAGTAAAAGGCGGGAAGGAGAAACTAACTATGGCTACACCTTC.